Listed below are T cell receptor beta chains from one sample, sequenced in a study of metastatic and nonmetastatic thyroid tumors. TCRdb redid the clone calls on the PCR reads using MiXCR. The sample has thousands of clones; approximately 28% are singletons. Input material: tumor tissue. These receptors came from a female donor with papillary thyroid cancer or a benign thyroid nodule (not recorded which). Some clones in this sample may be carry-over from other donors' samples. Each CDR3 is given with its conserved first and last residue. Fields, in order: V gene, J gene, D gene, clone size, CDR3 protein, CDR3 DNA. A D gene is named only where the DNA matches it firmly. Size is stated for part of the rows, as once, few or many counts, or as a class when the clone is expanded.

>TRBV10-3|TRBJ2-3|-|medium-sized
CAISVEDGTDTQYF
TGTGCCATCAGTGTAGAAGACGGTACTGATACGCAGTATTTT
>TRBV2|TRBJ2-7|-|-
CASSDSGNEQYF
TGTGCCAGCAGTGATTCCGGGAACGAGCAGTACTTC
>TRBV5-8|TRBJ2-3|TRBD2|many
CASSSAGGADTQYF
TGTGCCAGCAGCTCAGCGGGAGGGGCAGATACGCAGTATTTT
>TRBV6-2/TRBV6-3|TRBJ2-7|TRBD2|-
CASRTGTRGEQYF
TGTGCCAGCAGAACCGGGACTAGGGGCGAGCAGTACTTC
>TRBV6-2/TRBV6-3|TRBJ1-6|-|few
CASSYSRTLSSYNSPLHF
TGTGCCAGCAGTTATTCTCGGACCCTGAGCTCCTATAATTCACCCCTCCACTTC
>TRBV28|TRBJ2-2|-|-
CASSPPGEGPKNTGELFF
TGTGCCAGCAGTCCCCCCGGTGAAGGGCCGAAGAACACCGGGGAGCTGTTTTTT
>TRBV11-3|TRBJ2-2|-|-
CASSPAGTWRGELFF
TGTGCCAGCAGCCCTGCCGGGACTTGGCGAGGGGAGCTGTTTTTT
>TRBV2|TRBJ1-5|TRBD1|-
CASSRQGPIQPQHF
TGTGCCAGCAGTAGACAGGGGCCTATTCAGCCCCAGCACTTT
>TRBV5-1|TRBJ1-3|-|many
CASSRGNTIYF
TGCGCCAGCAGCCGGGGAAACACCATATATTTT
>TRBV28|TRBJ2-7|-|few
CASSGSYTDSSYEQYF
TGTGCCAGCTCGGGCTCCTACACCGATAGCTCCTACGAGCAGTACTTC
>TRBV5-1|TRBJ1-5|-|-
CASSLGPGSSNQPQHF
TGCGCCAGCAGCTTGGGTCCAGGGAGTAGCAATCAGCCCCAGCATTTT
>TRBV6-2/TRBV6-3|TRBJ2-2|TRBD1|-
CASSRGQHTGELFF
TGTGCCAGCAGCCGGGGACAGCACACCGGGGAGCTGTTTTTT
>TRBV28|TRBJ1-1|-|-
CAISLVRGAGDTEAFF
TGTGCCATCAGTTTAGTTCGTGGTGCAGGGGACACTGAAGCTTTCTTT
>TRBV5-8|TRBJ1-1|-|-
CASTLGGNTEAFF
TGTGCCAGCACCCTAGGTGGGAACACTGAAGCTTTCTTT
>TRBV11-1|TRBJ1-5|-|-
CASSLVKGTTINQPQHF
TGTGCCAGCAGCTTAGTTAAGGGAACGACTATCAATCAGCCCCAGCATTTT
>TRBV6-5|TRBJ2-2|-|few
CASSYFRGELFF
TGTGCCAGCAGTTATTTTCGCGGGGAGCTGTTTTTT
>TRBV28|TRBJ1-2|-|few
CASSKESGRNYGYTF
TGTGCCAGCAGTAAAGAGTCCGGCAGGAACTATGGCTACACCTTC
>TRBV19|TRBJ2-1|-|medium-sized
CASSIAFEQFF
TGTGCCAGTAGTATAGCTTTTGAGCAGTTCTTC
>TRBV18|TRBJ2-1|TRBD2|many
CASSPGTSYNEQFF
TGTGCCAGCTCACCCGGGACTAGCTACAATGAGCAGTTCTTC
>TRBV27|TRBJ2-5|TRBD2|-
CASSIGLAGVETQYF
TGTGCCAGCAGTATCGGGCTAGCGGGAGTAGAGACCCAGTACTTC
>TRBV30|TRBJ2-5|TRBD1|-
CAWDAGTGRQETQYF
TGTGCCTGGGATGCCGGGACAGGGAGGCAAGAGACCCAGTACTTC
>TRBV9|TRBJ2-3|-|-
CASSRGVSQYF
TGTGCCAGCAGCCGGGGCGTATCGCAGTATTTT
>TRBV28|TRBJ2-7|TRBD2|medium-sized
CASSRSGTSSYEQYF
TGTGCCAGCAGTCGAAGCGGGACGTCCTCCTACGAGCAGTACTTC
>TRBV2|TRBJ2-5|-|many
CASRRTVQETQYF
TGTGCCAGCAGACGGACAGTCCAAGAGACCCAGTACTTC
>TRBV6-2/TRBV6-3|TRBJ2-1|TRBD2|-
CASSYYDWAGGPGEQFF
TGTGCCAGCAGTTATTACGACTGGGCGGGAGGGCCTGGTGAGCAGTTCTTC
>TRBV11-3|TRBJ2-3|-|many
CASSLGSVDTQYF
TGTGCCAGCAGCTTAGGGTCGGTAGATACGCAGTATTTT
>TRBV7-9|TRBJ1-2|-|medium-sized
CASSPEGYGYTF
TGTGCCAGCAGCCCGGAGGGGTATGGCTACACCTTC
>TRBV6-2/TRBV6-3|TRBJ1-1|-|medium-sized
CASSYRETGTEAFF
TGTGCCAGCAGTTACCGGGAGACAGGTACTGAAGCTTTCTTT
>TRBV7-3|TRBJ2-1|TRBD2|many
CASSRWGLAGVSFPYNEQFF
TGTGCCAGCAGCCGATGGGGACTAGCGGGAGTTTCCTTCCCCTACAATGAGCAGTTCTTC
>TRBV6-2/TRBV6-3|TRBJ2-7|-|-
CASSYGRTYEQYF
TGTGCCAGCAGTTACGGACGGACCTACGAGCAGTACTTC